This TCR beta chain is drawn from a study of tumor-infiltrating lymphocytes in primary liver carcinoma. Extraction of RNA together with DNA used 20-30 mg of unsorted bulk tissue. Trimming took 10 bases from V and 5 from J, leaving 23 bases between them. CDR3 size: 16 residues. The germline CDR1 and CDR2 sequences are ENHRY and SYGVKD. TCR beta cDNA was made from 450 to 600 ng total RNA with a constant-region primer. Libraries covering TCR beta were generated through three nested multiplex PCR rounds (using a slightly modified ARM-PCR). Two initial PCR rounds of around 10 cycles each paired TRBV1-TRBV30 forward primers with a C-beta reverse primer. From the multiplex PCR reads, TCRdb called clonotypes with MiXCR, one entry per CDR3 protein. The data contain fewer than 85,000 distinct CDR3 sequences, roughly 71% of them singletons.

The sample was tumor-adjacent normal liver tissue. The rearrangement uses TRBV10-3 and TRBJ2-2; a possible D gene is TRBD2 (5 bases). This clonotype was obtained from a man aged 40-49 years with primary liver carcinoma and hepatitis B virus infection. The CDR3 coding sequence is TGTGCCACCTCGATAGTGGGAGAAGGGATTACCGGGGAGCTGTTTTTT. It specifies CATSIVGEGITGELFF.